The present T cell receptor beta chain was sequenced within a study of regulatory T cells in long-lasting Graves disease (dated by TCRdb to about 2021). Regarding the research as a whole: Antithyroid drugs had been taken for less than 3 months by newly diagnosed Graves' disease patients. Patients with persistent Graves' disease were compared with patients with newly diagnosed Graves' disease using TCR sequencing and RNA sequencing of peripheral blood. The study was conducted in China and was registered as a clinical trial. TCR sequencing covered 13 persistent and roughly 20 newly diagnosed Graves' disease patients, some 33 samples in total.

This clonotype was found a few times. Its antigen is unknown. No much larger clonotype is one base removed from it; base qualities were not supplied. Trimming takes 4 bases off V and 3 bases off J; junction bases not matched to a gene: 11. CDR1 and CDR2 (LGHNA, YNFKEQ) derive from the germline V gene. The CDR3 starts with the cysteine, ends with the phenylalanine, and has 17 residues. Of all the DNA, just the CDR3 is kept, 51 bases in frame from base 1. Library preparation was by multiplex PCR. Sequencing instrument: Illumina HiSeq 4000. To build TCR beta libraries, CDR3 regions were amplified by Arm-PCR using iRepertoire HTBI primers. Before sequencing, the PCR products went through gel purification. Under the source paper's analysis protocol: Gene usage analysis of CDR3 amino acid clonotypes relied on the approximately 60 TRBV and about 15 TRBJ segments identified across samples. COPE and FqMerger were used to merge filtered high-quality paired reads into contigs. BLAST was used to align contigs to IMGT TRBV, TRBD and TRBJ reference genes, with CDR3 defined following IMGT. Any clonotype with a frequency above 0.1% was counted as a highly expanded clone. Shannon entropy was used to measure repertoire diversity, and the Gini coefficient was used to measure V-J evenness. A clonotype was considered public if more than one individual shared it. The public sequencing data were trimmed at Q25 with fastp and processed into clonotypes with MiXCR by TCRdb, which kept only in-frame beta chains. Rows with a matching CDR3 protein are joined into one entry that keeps the most common DNA and genes. The V and J calls come from TCRdb's annotation, not from the publication. This sample gives 200,000 to 250,000 distinct CDR3 sequences in total; around 16% of them show up just once. The ten most abundant clones make up approximately 20% of the sample.

The intended sense of this specimen's time point label: newly diagnosed GD, antithyroid drugs for less than 3 months. For both TCR sequencing and RNA sequencing, RNA was extracted from PBMCs using TRIzol. The diagnosis of Graves' disease was made according to American Thyroid Association guidelines. Patients were recruited from an endocrinology department in Xi'an, China. Each patient gave around 9 milliliters of peripheral blood, collected in an EDTA anticoagulant tube. Ficoll Paque Plus density gradient separation was used to isolate PBMCs, and no additional T cell sorting was done. An Agilent 2100 Bioanalyzer and agarose gel were used to assess RNA quality, and a NanoDrop 2000 was used to measure RNA concentration. Findings and caveats that apply to the study as a whole: The authors noted that the small sample size was a limitation that may lower accuracy. Compared with newly diagnosed patients, patients with persistent Graves' disease had lower TCR Shannon entropy and fewer highly expanded clones, which suggests clonal expansion. The study examined only peripheral blood because the primary lesion, thyroid tissue, could not be accessed. Patients with persistent disease shared more public clonotypes (fewer than 3,000) than newly diagnosed patients did (nearly 1,000). TRBV28, TRBJ1-2 and TRBJ2-5 were preferentially used in persistent disease, while TRBV20-1 and TRBJ2-1 were favored in newly diagnosed disease. Sequencing and analysis were restricted to the TCR beta chain.

The TCR was taken from a female donor with Graves disease. The receptor chain draws on TRBV4-2 and TRBJ2-2; 7 junctional bases match TRBD2. This sample comprised peripheral blood mononuclear cells (PBMCs), obtained at new diagnosis, from a patient treated with antithyroid drugs. The DNA sequence is given as TGTGCCAGCAGCCCACGCGGACTAGAGGGTTACACCGGGGAGCTGTTTTTT. Its protein reads: CASSPRGLEGYTGELFF.